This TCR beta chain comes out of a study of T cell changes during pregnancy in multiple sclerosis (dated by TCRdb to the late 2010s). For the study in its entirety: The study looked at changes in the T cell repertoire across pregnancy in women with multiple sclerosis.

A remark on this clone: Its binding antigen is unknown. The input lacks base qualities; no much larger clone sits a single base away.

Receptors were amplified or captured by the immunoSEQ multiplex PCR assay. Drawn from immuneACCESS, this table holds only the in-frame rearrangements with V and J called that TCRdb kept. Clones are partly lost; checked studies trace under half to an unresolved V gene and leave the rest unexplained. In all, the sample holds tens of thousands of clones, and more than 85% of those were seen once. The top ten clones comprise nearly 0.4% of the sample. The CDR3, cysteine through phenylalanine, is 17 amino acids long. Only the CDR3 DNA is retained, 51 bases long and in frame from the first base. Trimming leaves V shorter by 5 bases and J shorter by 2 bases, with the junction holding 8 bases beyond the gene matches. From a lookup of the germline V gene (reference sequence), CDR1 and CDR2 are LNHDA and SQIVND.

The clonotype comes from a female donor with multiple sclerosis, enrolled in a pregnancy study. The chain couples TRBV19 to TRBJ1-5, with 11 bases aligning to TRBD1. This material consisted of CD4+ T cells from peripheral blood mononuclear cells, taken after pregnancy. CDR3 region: CASSARDRGKGNQPQHF. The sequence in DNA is TGTGCCAGTAGTGCACGGGACAGGGGGAAGGGCAATCAGCCCCAGCATTTT.